This passage covers 30 T cell receptor beta chains from one sample sequenced in a study of early T cells in non-severe SARS-CoV-2 infection. TCRdb itself ran the 5' RACE reads through MiXCR, one entry per CDR3 protein. The table has about 36,000 distinct CDR3 sequences, less than 7% seen once; the top ten hold under 25%. Here the sequenced sample was whole blood, taken at baseline. All receptors come from an adult who was a healthcare worker with PCR-confirmed SARS-CoV-2 infection or an uninfected control (not recorded which).

This clonotype occurred a few times. The chain recombines TRBV5-4 with TRBJ2-2; D is unclear. Germline V CDR1 and CDR2: SGHNT, YYREEE (reference sequence). This CDR3 has 12 residues. V was trimmed by 0 bases and J by 7 bases, leaving 4 bases between them. The CDR3 sequence: CASSLASGELFF. The CDR3 DNA reads as TGTGCCAGCAGCTTGGCCAGCGGGGAGCTGTTTTTT.

This clonotype was observed a few times. The chain has TRBV10-2 and TRBJ1-5; the D is unclear. The CDR3 totals 15 residues. The V and J ends lost 3 bases and 7 bases respectively, with 16 bases between them. CDR1 is WSHSY, CDR2 SAAADI, per germline. CDR3 sequence: CASSEVMTTSQPQHF. The CDR3 region has the DNA TGCGCCAGCAGTGAAGTCATGACAACCAGCCAGCCCCAGCATTTT.

Many counts were recorded for this clonotype. V usage is TRBV6-4 and J usage is TRBJ1-2; D possibly corresponds to TRBD1 (5 bases). Germline V gene sequence: CDR1 MRHNA, CDR2 SNTAGT. The CDR3 runs to 12 residues. Trimming pared 4 bases from V and 8 bases from J, leaving 11 bases between. The CDR3 DNA reads as TGTGCCAGCAGTGCCGGGACGGGGGGCTACACCTTC. It codes for CASSAGTGGYTF.

This clonotype was seen many times. The V and J genes are TRBV6-5 and TRBJ2-5; D may be TRBD1 or TRBD2 (7 bases each). Trimming shortened V by 5 bases and J by 4 bases, and 17 bases separated the two germline ends. Per the germline V gene, CDR1 is MNHEY and CDR2 is SVGAGI. The CDR3 extends over 15 amino acids. Here the CDR3 DNA reads TGTGCCAGCAGTCGACTGCAGGGGGAGGGAGAGACCCAGTACTTC. Its translation is CASSRLQGEGETQYF.

This clonotype has only a few counts. The chain joins TRBV6-1 to TRBJ2-1; TRBD2 matches 8 bases. Germline V gene sequence: CDR1 MNHNS, CDR2 SASEGT. This CDR3 region has 16 residues. The junction had 9 bases not matched to a gene; V was cut back by 0 bases and J by 8 bases. CDR3 amino acids: CASSEAASAGAHEQFF. The DNA of the CDR3 is TGTGCCAGCAGTGAAGCGGCATCAGCGGGAGCACATGAGCAGTTCTTC.

The rearrangement joins TRBV19 to TRBJ1-1; tentative D call: TRBD1 (5 bases). V lost 6 bases, J lost 6 bases, and 17 bases lay in between. CDR3 size: 14 residues. The germline V gene has CDR1 LNHDA and CDR2 SQIVND (reference sequence). In nucleotides, the CDR3 is TGTGCCAGTAGGGACTCCGGGACCGGTCCTGAAGCTTTCTTT. It translates to CASRDSGTGPEAFF.

This clonotype was counted ten times or more. The CDR3 spells CASSLPLGYNNSPLHF. CDR3 in DNA: TGTGCCAGCAGTTTACCCCTGGGCTACAATAATTCACCCCTCCACTTT. The rearrangement links TRBV28 to TRBJ1-6, with D uncertain. V lost 2 bases and J lost 5, with 13 bases in between. Germline loops: CDR1 MDHEN, CDR2 SYDVKM. The CDR3 is 16 residues long.

The table lists this clonotype with many counts. The V gene is TRBV7-9, the J gene TRBJ2-3, with D perhaps matching TRBD1 (6 bases). In germline, CDR1 is SEHNR, CDR2 FQNEAQ (reference sequence). CDR3 size: 16 residues. V lost 3 bases and J 2 bases, leaving 15 bases between the germline ends. CDR3 sequence: CASSLGAPGDTDTQYF. CDR3 bases: TGTGCCAGCAGCTTGGGGGCCCCAGGGGACACAGATACGCAGTATTTT.

The rearrangement joins TRBV11-2 to TRBJ2-7; 8 nucleotides line up with TRBD2. Looked up from germline, CDR1 is SGHAT and CDR2 is FQNNGV. With V trimmed by 6 bases and J by 7 bases, 14 bases remained unmatched. The CDR3 has 15 amino acids. The CDR3 protein is CASSKTGTRGPEQYF. The CDR3 nucleotides are TGTGCCAGCAGTAAGACCGGGACTAGGGGTCCAGAGCAGTACTTC.

This clonotype was seen more than once but under ten times. The rearrangement joins TRBV4-3 to TRBJ2-3; 7 bases map to TRBD2. Germline lookup yields CDR1 LGHNA and CDR2 YSLEER. The ends lost 0 bases at V and 3 bases at J; junction bases unmatched: 6. The CDR3 loop spans 16 amino acids. The CDR3 region is CASSQDRNSGTDTQYF. CDR3 DNA: TGCGCCAGCAGCCAAGATCGGAATAGCGGGACAGATACGCAGTATTTT.

This sequence joins TRBV7-6 and TRBJ1-1; 9 nucleotides line up with TRBD1. V gave up 1 base and J gave up 4 bases; unmatched junction bases: 7. Germline lookup yields CDR1 SGHVS and CDR2 FNYEAQ. CDR3 size: 16 residues. CDR3 region: CASSLGRGQGSTEAFF. The CDR3 region has the DNA TGTGCCAGCAGCTTAGGCAGGGGACAGGGTTCCACTGAAGCTTTCTTT.

V usage is TRBV4-1 and J usage is TRBJ2-2, with 11 positions matching TRBD2. The CDR3 extends over 14 amino acids. Unmatched junction bases numbered 5, after V lost 8 bases and J lost 6 bases. Germline lookup yields CDR1 MGHRA and CDR2 YSYEKL. The CDR3 is CASRTSGLSGELFF. CDR3 DNA: TGCGCCAGCCGGACTAGCGGGTTGTCCGGGGAGCTGTTTTTT.

This clonotype was seen at least ten times. V and J are TRBV5-6 and TRBJ2-7, with 11 bases lining up with TRBD1. The CDR3 consists of 15 residues. CDR1 and CDR2 (germline): SGHDT, YYEEEE. The V and J ends lost 3 bases and 4 bases, in that order; junction bases with no gene match: 6. The CDR3 sequence: CASSSTGTGGYEQYF. CDR3 in DNA: TGTGCCAGCAGCTCTACCGGGACAGGGGGTTACGAGCAGTACTTC. Full variable domain (remainder filled in from reference TRBV5-6 and TRBJ2-7): DAGVTQSPTHLIKTRGQQVTLRCSPKSGHDTVSWYQQALGQGPQFIFQYYEEEERQRGNFPDRFSGHQFPNYSSELNVNALLLGDSALYLCASSSTGTGGYEQYFGPGTRLTVT.

This clonotype was found many times. The rearrangement joins TRBV18 to TRBJ1-2, with no clear D. The CDR3 consists of 15 residues. CDR1 and CDR2 from the germline V gene are KGHSH and LQKENI. The V and J ends lost 0 bases and 4 bases respectively, with 12 bases between them. The CDR3 reads CASSPPSERRYGYTF. In nucleotides, the CDR3 is TGTGCCAGCTCACCACCGTCTGAAAGGCGCTATGGCTACACCTTC.

For the CDR3, the DNA is TGTGCCAGCAGTCCCCTTCTGACAGGGGGCAATTCACCCCTCCACTTT. The encoded protein is CASSPLLTGGNSPLHF. The V call is TRBV6-5, the J call TRBJ1-6; 10 nucleotides match TRBD1. The germline gives CDR1 MNHEY, CDR2 SVGAGI. CDR3 size: 16 residues. Losses at the gene ends were 5 bases for V and 7 bases for J; bases not matched to a gene: 8.

The chain uses TRBV5-1 and TRBJ1-1; D is unresolved. CDR1 and CDR2 (germline): SGHRS, YFSETQ. The ends were cut back, 1 base at V and 0 bases at J, with 7 bases in the middle. The CDR3 runs to 14 residues. CDR3 DNA: TGCGCCAGCAGCTTGCAGACCATGAACACTGAAGCTTTCTTT. This encodes CASSLQTMNTEAFF.

At least ten counts were recorded for this clonotype. J is TRBJ1-2 and V is TRBV7-2; D is ambiguous. Per germline, CDR1 SGHTA and CDR2 FQGNSA. V gave up 5 bases and J gave up 4 bases, with 14 bases separating them. CDR3 length: 14 amino acids. The CDR3 DNA follows: TGTGCCAGCAGCAGTACCAGCCGCCCCTATGGCTACACCTTC. Translated: CASSSTSRPYGYTF.

As for this clonotype: It may be a read error: a sequence one base away is much more abundant. The rearrangement joins TRBV7-7 to TRBJ2-3, with D possibly matching TRBD1 (6 bases). Germline lookup yields CDR1 SSHAT and CDR2 FNYEAQ (reference sequence). The length of the CDR3 is 13 residues. DNA of the CDR3: TGTGCTAGCAACTTGCAGGGGACAGATACGCAGTATTTT. It translates to CASNLQGTDTQYF.

This clonotype came up many times. The genes are TRBV2 and TRBJ2-2, with 7 bases fitting TRBD1. V trimming: 8 bases; J trimming: 0 bases; junction bases outside the gene matches: 3. The CDR3 is 14 amino acids. Looked up from germline, CDR1 is SNHLY and CDR2 is FYNNEI. The CDR3 spells CASEGQPNTGELFF. CDR3 bases: TGTGCCAGCGAGGGACAGCCGAACACCGGGGAGCTGTTTTTT.

This clonotype turned up a few times. The gene calls are TRBV28 and TRBJ1-2; no clear D. V lost 7 bases, J lost 7 bases, and 16 bases lay in between. Looked up from germline, CDR1 is MDHEN and CDR2 is SYDVKM. The CDR3 covers 13 residues. The CDR3 DNA reads as TGTGCCAGCACTGGACCGGGAGAAGCTGGCTACACCTTC. Translated: CASTGPGEAGYTF.

This chain uses TRBV7-2 with TRBJ2-5; the D gene is possibly TRBD1 (7 bases). The V gene's germline CDR1 is SGHTA and CDR2 FQGNSA. V was shortened by 3 bases and J by 4 bases, with 15 bases between the two germline ends. This CDR3 has 15 amino acids. Here the CDR3 DNA reads TGTGCCAGCAGCTTTCAGGCAGGGGGGAGAGAGACCCAGTACTTC. Translated, it gives CASSFQAGGRETQYF.

The table lists this clonotype with many counts. The V and J genes are TRBV9 and TRBJ2-1; D is unclear. V was pared by 2 bases and J by 0 bases, with 9 bases between. Germline values: CDR1 SGDLS, CDR2 YYNGEE. This CDR3 comprises 15 residues. The CDR3 sequence is CASSVGITSYNEQFF. The CDR3 DNA reads as TGTGCCAGCAGCGTTGGGATAACCTCCTACAATGAGCAGTTCTTC.

This clonotype was recorded a few times. The chain employs TRBV28 and TRBJ2-5, with D possibly matching TRBD2 (6 bases). The germline V gene has CDR1 MDHEN and CDR2 SYDVKM. CDR3 length: 15 residues. The V and J ends lost 4 bases and 1 base respectively, with 13 bases between them. As DNA, the CDR3 is TGTGCCAGCAGTTCTCAAGCGGGTTTCCAAGAGACCCAGTACTTC. Its translation is CASSSQAGFQETQYF.

V and J are TRBV3-1 and TRBJ2-1; D gene uncertain. Trimming removed 3 bases at V and 7 bases at J, with 7 bases between. CDR1 is LGHDT, CDR2 YNNKEL, per germline (reference sequence). The CDR3 has 12 residues. CDR3 DNA: TGTGCCAGCAGCCAGAGTGTTAATGAGCAGTTCTTC. Its protein is CASSQSVNEQFF.

This clonotype was observed a few times. The chain recombines TRBV2 with TRBJ2-7; D ambiguous. The germline V gene has CDR1 SNHLY and CDR2 FYNNEI. V lost 8 bases and J 3 bases, leaving 17 bases between the germline ends. The CDR3 loop spans 14 amino acids. The CDR3 reads CASSPRALNYEQYF. CDR3 nucleotide sequence: TGTGCCAGCTCTCCCCGGGCCCTAAACTACGAGCAGTACTTC. The whole variable domain, filled in from reference TRBV2 and TRBJ2-7, reads EPEVTQTPSHQVTQMGQEVILRCVPISNHLYFYWYRQILGQKVEFLVSFYNNEISEKSEIFDDQFSVERPDGSNFTLKIRSTKLEDSAMYFCASSPRALNYEQYFGPGTRLTVT.

This clonotype showed up just a few times. V is TRBV4-3 and J is TRBJ1-5; TRBD1 matches at 9 bases. V lost 1 base and J lost 4; bases outside the gene matches: 2. The germline gives CDR1 LGHNA, CDR2 YSLEER. The CDR3 sequence is 15 residues long. CDR3 sequence reads: CASSQGDRANQPQHF. CDR3 DNA sequence: TGCGCCAGCAGCCAAGGGGACAGGGCTAATCAGCCCCAGCATTTT.

The sample holds a few counts of this clonotype. The chain combines TRBV29-1 with TRBJ2-1; D remains ambiguous. V was trimmed by 7 bases and J by 5 bases, leaving 6 bases between them. Germline V gene lookup returns CDR1 SQVTM and CDR2 ANQGSEA. The CDR3 is 10 residues long. This chain's CDR3 is CSASDNEQFF. Here the CDR3 DNA reads TGCAGCGCATCCGACAATGAGCAGTTCTTC.

The chain combines TRBV13 with TRBJ1-2; a weak D match, TRBD1 (5 bases). V lost 5 bases, J lost 2 bases, and 18 bases lay in between. The CDR3 contains 16 residues. Germline V gives CDR1 PRHDT, CDR2 FYEKMQ (reference sequence). CDR3 in DNA: TGTGCCAGCAGCCAGACAAGGGGATCTTCGAACTATGGCTACACCTTC. This encodes CASSQTRGSSNYGYTF. The variable domain in full, with the rest retrieved from reference TRBV13 and TRBJ1-2, is AAGVIQSPRHLIKEKRETATLKCYPIPRHDTVYWYQQGPGQDPQFLISFYEKMQSDKGSIPDRFSAQQFSDYHSELNMSSLELGDSALYFCASSQTRGSSNYGYTFGSGTRLTVV.

This clonotype was seen ten or more times. The rearrangement uses TRBV28 and TRBJ2-1; no reliable D call. CDR1 and CDR2 from the germline V gene are MDHEN and SYDVKM. The CDR3 runs to 17 residues. Trimming removed 6 bases from V and 0 bases from J, with 18 bases in between. CDR3 coding DNA: TGTGCCAGCAGGATAAATAGTGGAACGAGCTCCTACAATGAGCAGTTCTTC. Amino acid sequence: CASRINSGTSSYNEQFF.

At least ten counts were recorded for this clonotype. The chain joins TRBV5-4 to TRBJ2-7; 9 bases line up with TRBD2. The germline V gene encodes CDR1 SGHNT and CDR2 YYREEE (reference sequence). CDR3 length: 16 residues. The V segment lost 0 bases and the J segment 3 bases; nucleotides outside the gene matches: 7. CDR3 DNA sequence: TGTGCCAGCAGCTTGGAAGCGGCGGGAGGGTTCTACGAGCAGTACTTC. Its protein is CASSLEAAGGFYEQYF.